The count of the clone carrying this TCR beta chain is one. Version v3.0 of the immunoSEQ assay ran at survey level. Sequencing was directed toward about 40,000-50,000 T-cell genomes in each sample. TCRdb's table, derived via immunoSEQ multiplex PCR, lists solely in-frame clones and lacks some. Altogether around 26,000 clones are present, approximately 80% being singletons, with the ten largest covering 5.5%. Germline V gives CDR1 SSHAT, CDR2 FNYEAQ (reference sequence). Trimming left V 9 bases short and J 5 bases short, with 13 bases between. This CDR3 comprises 13 residues. These data are taken from a study of long-term antiretroviral therapy in people with HIV.

This rearrangement joins TRBV7-7 to TRBJ2-2, with D maybe TRBD1 (5 bases). The source material was unsorted PBMCs, sampled 1.1 years before starting antiretroviral therapy. This clonotype was obtained from a woman aged 25-40 years with HIV. In DNA, the CDR3 is TGTGCCAGTAGTAGGGGTCGAACCGGGGAGCTGTTTTTT. Translating gives CASSRGRTGELFF. The full variable domain, with the rest looked up from reference TRBV7-7 and TRBJ2-2, is GAGVSQSPRYKVTKRGQDVTLRCDPISSHATLYWYQQALGQGPEFLTYFNYEAQPDKSGLPSDRFSAERPEGSISTLTIQRTEQRDSAMYRCASSRGRTGELFFGEGSRLTVL.